This T cell receptor beta chain emerged from a study of blood T cells in healthy people across ages. With a J-beta primer mix and a sample-barcoded 5' primer, a second PCR ran about 7 to 11 cycles. Tagging of each cDNA molecule was performed by a template-switch adaptor with 12 random nucleotides. TCRdb fed the 5' RACE reads into MiXCR, producing one record per CDR3 protein. The repertoire holds roughly 830,000 distinct CDR3 sequences, with 55% to 65% as singletons. CDR1 is ENHRY, CDR2 SYGVKD, per germline. This CDR3 comprises 14 residues. The germline V and J ends were trimmed by 3 bases and 7 bases, with 16 bases remaining between them.

V is TRBV10-3 and J is TRBJ2-7; D unresolved. Sequences were obtained from blood. The clonotype comes from a man between 25 and 39 years old in good health. The CDR3 DNA is TGTGCCATCAGTGACCGGACCGCACGGGTGGAGCAGTACTTC. This encodes CAISDRTARVEQYF.